The next 10 T cell receptor beta chains were all read from a single sample in a study of untreated major depressive disorder. The repertoire was sequenced with immunoSEQ multiplex PCR; TCRdb's copy has only in-frame clones and lacks some. The sample lists under 20,000 clones, more than 85% occurring once. Study-level points and caveats: CD4+ T cells from depressed patients used TRBV05-01 (Vbeta 5.1) more often than controls.

Antigens of these TCRs are unknown. The source material was CD4+ T cells from PBMCs. Every receptor here comes from a woman between 40 and 55 years old with major depressive disorder.

The rearrangement links TRBV30 to TRBJ1-5; D possibly corresponds to TRBD1 (5 bases). V was trimmed by 4 bases and J by 6 bases, leaving 19 bases between them. This CDR3 contains 15 residues. The germline gives CDR1 GTSNPN, CDR2 SVGIG (reference sequence). CDR3 in amino acids: CAWKGAGGEGQPQHF. CDR3 coding DNA: TGTGCCTGGAAAGGCGCGGGGGGAGAGGGTCAGCCCCAGCATTTT. The whole variable domain, remainder taken from reference TRBV30 and TRBJ1-5, is SQTIHQWPATLVQPVGSPLSLECTVEGTSNPNLYWYRQAAGRGLQLLFYSVGIGQISSEVPQNLSASRPQDRQFILSSKKLLLSDSGFYLCAWKGAGGEGQPQHFGDGTRLSIL.

The chain is built from TRBV18 and TRBJ2-7; TRBD2 aligns across 12 bases. V lost 3 bases to trimming and J lost 4 bases; unmatched junction nucleotides: 7. The CDR3 spans 16 residues. Germline CDR1 and CDR2: KGHSH and LQKENI. As DNA, the CDR3 is TGTGCCAGCTCACCTCCCGGACTAGCGGGGAGGTACGAGCAGTACTTC. This sequence encodes CASSPPGLAGRYEQYF.

This clone is a singleton in its sample. V usage is TRBV15 and J usage is TRBJ1-5; no clear D gene. CDR3 length equals 14 residues. CDR1 is LNHNV and CDR2 is YYDKDF in the germline V gene (reference sequence). The V end was cut by 7 bases, the J end by 3 bases, with 13 bases between. CDR3 DNA sequence: TGTGCCACCAACACCGACATATACAATCAGCCCCAGCATTTT. This sequence encodes CATNTDIYNQPQHF.

The chain joins TRBV9 to TRBJ2-3, with 12 bases fitting TRBD2. From germline, CDR1 is SGDLS and CDR2 YYNGEE. With V trimmed by 4 bases and J by 0 bases, 6 bases remained unmatched. The CDR3 totals 17 residues. CDR3 amino acids: CASSLRTSGKSTDTQYF. The CDR3 DNA reads as TGTGCCAGCAGCCTAAGGACTAGCGGGAAAAGCACAGATACGCAGTATTTT.

This sequence joins TRBV4-1 and TRBJ1-1; 8 nucleotides align to TRBD1. The CDR3 runs to 15 residues. Germline V lookup: CDR1 MGHRA, CDR2 YSYEKL. V trimming: 5 bases; J trimming: 3 bases; junction bases outside the gene matches: 8. CDR3: CASSSQDRVYTEAFF. As DNA, the CDR3 is TGCGCCAGCAGCTCCCAGGACAGGGTCTACACTGAAGCTTTCTTT.

In the case of this clone: The junction does not match germline at one end; this may be a read error. V usage is TRBV4-2 and J usage is TRBJ2-3; 8 bases are shared with TRBD2. Germline lookup yields CDR1 LGHNA and CDR2 YNFKEQ. This CDR3 spans 16 amino acids. The CDR3 sequence is CASTQHTAGALGTQYF. In DNA form, the CDR3 reads TGTGCCAGCACCCAACACACAGCGGGAGCGCTAGGTACGCAGTATTTT.

The rearrangement links TRBV18 to TRBJ1-5; D gene uncertain. Looked up from germline, CDR1 is KGHSH and CDR2 is LQKENI. V lost 2 bases to trimming and J lost 4 bases, with 9 bases between them. The CDR3 runs 14 residues. CDR3 amino acids: CASSPWGANQPQHF. CDR3 in DNA: TGTGCCAGCTCACCATGGGGAGCGAATCAGCCCCAGCATTTT.

J is TRBJ2-7 and V is TRBV5-6; D may be TRBD1 (5 bases). From germline, CDR1 is SGHDT and CDR2 YYEEEE. The CDR3 covers 13 residues. Trimming left V 0 bases short and J 7 bases short, with 11 bases between. The CDR3 region has the DNA TGTGCCAGCAGCTTGGCCGACAGTACAGAGCAGTACGTC. It is translated as CASSLADSTEQYV.

The chain is built from TRBV7-3 and TRBJ1-6, with 9 bases lining up with TRBD1. The V gene's germline CDR1 is SGHTA and CDR2 FQGTGA. The CDR3 has 16 amino acids. The J segment lost 6 bases and the V segment lost 0 bases, leaving 3 bases of the junction unmatched. The CDR3 protein is CASSLTGQGFNSPLHF. The DNA for the CDR3 is TGTGCCAGCAGCTTAACCGGACAGGGGTTTAATTCACCCCTCCACTTT.

The chain joins TRBV4-2 to TRBJ1-2; a weak D match, TRBD1 (6 bases). The CDR3 covers 15 residues. Germline-derived CDR1 and CDR2 are LGHNA and YNFKEQ. Trimming took 1 base from V and 4 from J, leaving 13 bases between them. The CDR3 DNA follows: TGTGCCAGCAGCCAAGCTGAGGGGGGGGTCTATGGCTACACCTTC. Protein: CASSQAEGGVYGYTF.